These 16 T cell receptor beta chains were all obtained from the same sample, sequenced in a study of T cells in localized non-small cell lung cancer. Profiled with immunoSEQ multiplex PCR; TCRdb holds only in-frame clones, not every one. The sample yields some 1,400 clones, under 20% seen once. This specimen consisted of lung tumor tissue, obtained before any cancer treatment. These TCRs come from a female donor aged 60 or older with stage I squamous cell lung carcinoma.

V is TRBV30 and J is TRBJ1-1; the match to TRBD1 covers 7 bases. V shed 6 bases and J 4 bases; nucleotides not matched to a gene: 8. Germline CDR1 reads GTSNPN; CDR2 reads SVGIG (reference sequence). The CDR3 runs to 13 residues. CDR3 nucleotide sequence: TGTGCCTGTTTACAGGGGCCGGGCACTGAAGCTTTCTTT. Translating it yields CACLQGPGTEAFF.

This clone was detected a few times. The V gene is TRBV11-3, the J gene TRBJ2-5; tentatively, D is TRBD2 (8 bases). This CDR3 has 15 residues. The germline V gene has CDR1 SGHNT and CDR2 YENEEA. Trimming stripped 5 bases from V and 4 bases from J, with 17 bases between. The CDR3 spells CASSTGRGQVETQYF. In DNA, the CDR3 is TGTGCCAGCAGCACCGGGAGGGGGCAGGTAGAGACCCAGTACTTC.

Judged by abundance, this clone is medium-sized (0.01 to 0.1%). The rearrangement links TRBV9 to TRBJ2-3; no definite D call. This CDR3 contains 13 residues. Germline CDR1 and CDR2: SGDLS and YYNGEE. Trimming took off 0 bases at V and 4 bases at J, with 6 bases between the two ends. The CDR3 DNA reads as TGTGCCAGCAGCGTAGTTTCCTCAGATACGCAGTATTTT. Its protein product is CASSVVSSDTQYF.

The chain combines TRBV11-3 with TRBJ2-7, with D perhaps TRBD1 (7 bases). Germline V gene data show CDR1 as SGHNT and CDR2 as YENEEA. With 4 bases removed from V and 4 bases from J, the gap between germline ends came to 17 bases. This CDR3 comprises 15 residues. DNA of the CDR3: TGTGCCAGCAGCTCCCGAGGAGGGGGCCCGTACGAGCAGTACTTC. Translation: CASSSRGGGPYEQYF.

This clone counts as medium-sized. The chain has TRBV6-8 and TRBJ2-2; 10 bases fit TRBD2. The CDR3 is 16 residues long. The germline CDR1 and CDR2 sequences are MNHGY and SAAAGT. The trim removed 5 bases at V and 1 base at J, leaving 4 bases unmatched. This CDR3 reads CASSALAGVNTGELFF. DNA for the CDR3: TGTGCCAGCAGTGCCCTAGCGGGGGTGAACACCGGGGAGCTGTTTTTT.

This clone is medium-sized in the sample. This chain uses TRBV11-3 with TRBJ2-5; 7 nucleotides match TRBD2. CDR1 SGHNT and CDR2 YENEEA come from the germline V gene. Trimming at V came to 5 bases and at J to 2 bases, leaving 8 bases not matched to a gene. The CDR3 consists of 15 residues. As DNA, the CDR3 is TGTGCCAGCAGCCTATCTAGCGGATCACAAGAGACCCAGTACTTC. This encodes CASSLSSGSQETQYF.

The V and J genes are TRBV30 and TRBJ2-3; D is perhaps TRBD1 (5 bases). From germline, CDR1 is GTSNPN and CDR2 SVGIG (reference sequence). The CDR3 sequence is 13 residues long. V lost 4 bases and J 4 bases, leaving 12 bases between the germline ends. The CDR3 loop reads CAWTGWEADTQYF. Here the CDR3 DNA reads TGTGCCTGGACAGGGTGGGAAGCAGATACGCAGTATTTT.

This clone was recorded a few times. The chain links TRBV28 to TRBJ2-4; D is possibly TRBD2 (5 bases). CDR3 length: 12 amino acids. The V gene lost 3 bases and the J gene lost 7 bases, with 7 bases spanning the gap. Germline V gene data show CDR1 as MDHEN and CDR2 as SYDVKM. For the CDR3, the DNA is TGTGCCAGCAGTTTCGGGGATAACATTCAGTACTTC. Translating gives CASSFGDNIQYF.

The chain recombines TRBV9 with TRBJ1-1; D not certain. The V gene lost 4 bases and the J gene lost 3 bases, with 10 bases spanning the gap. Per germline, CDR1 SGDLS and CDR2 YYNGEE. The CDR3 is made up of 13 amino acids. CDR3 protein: CASSPTSDTEAFF. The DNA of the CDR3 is TGTGCCAGCAGCCCAACATCCGACACTGAAGCTTTCTTT.

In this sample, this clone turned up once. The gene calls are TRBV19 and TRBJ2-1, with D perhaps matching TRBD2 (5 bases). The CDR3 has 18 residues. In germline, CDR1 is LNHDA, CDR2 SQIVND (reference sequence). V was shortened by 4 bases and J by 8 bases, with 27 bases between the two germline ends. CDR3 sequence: CASSKSGSWSGERDEQFF. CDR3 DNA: TGTGCCAGTAGTAAGTCGGGGAGTTGGAGTGGGGAGCGTGATGAGCAGTTCTTC.

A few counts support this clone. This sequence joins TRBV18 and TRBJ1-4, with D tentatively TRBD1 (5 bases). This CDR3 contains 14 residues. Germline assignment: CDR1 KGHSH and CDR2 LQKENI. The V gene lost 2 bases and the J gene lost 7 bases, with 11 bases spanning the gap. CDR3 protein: CASSPAQGGEKLFF. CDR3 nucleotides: TGTGCCAGCTCACCAGCCCAGGGCGGTGAAAAACTGTTTTTT.

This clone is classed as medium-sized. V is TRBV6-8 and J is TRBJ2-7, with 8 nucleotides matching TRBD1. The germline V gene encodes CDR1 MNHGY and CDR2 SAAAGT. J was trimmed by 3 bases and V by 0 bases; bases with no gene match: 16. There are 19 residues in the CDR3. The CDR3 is CASSYSAGTGRIGDYEQYF. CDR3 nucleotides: TGTGCCAGCAGTTACTCCGCCGGGACAGGCCGTATTGGGGACTACGAGCAGTACTTC.

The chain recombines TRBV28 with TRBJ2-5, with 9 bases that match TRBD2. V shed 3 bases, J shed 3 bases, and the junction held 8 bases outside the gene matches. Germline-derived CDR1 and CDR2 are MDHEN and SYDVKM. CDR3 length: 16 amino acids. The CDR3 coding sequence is TGTGCCAGCAGTTTGTCGCTAGCGGGAATGGAAGAGACCCAGTACTTC. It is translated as CASSLSLAGMEETQYF.

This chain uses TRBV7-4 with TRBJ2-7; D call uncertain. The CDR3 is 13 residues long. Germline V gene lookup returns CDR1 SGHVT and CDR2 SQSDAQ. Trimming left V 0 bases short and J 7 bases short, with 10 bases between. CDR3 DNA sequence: TGTGCCAGCAGCTTAGCTGAAGAGAGAGAGCAGTACTTC. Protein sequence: CASSLAEEREQYF.

The CDR3 sequence: CASSPGPQETQYF. CDR3 coding DNA: TGTGCCAGCAGCCCGGGACCACAAGAGACCCAGTACTTC. The rearrangement links TRBV28 to TRBJ2-5, with D perhaps being TRBD1 or TRBD2 (5 bases each). Trimming removed 6 bases at V and 2 bases at J, with 10 bases between. The CDR3 loop spans 13 amino acids. Germline values: CDR1 MDHEN, CDR2 SYDVKM.

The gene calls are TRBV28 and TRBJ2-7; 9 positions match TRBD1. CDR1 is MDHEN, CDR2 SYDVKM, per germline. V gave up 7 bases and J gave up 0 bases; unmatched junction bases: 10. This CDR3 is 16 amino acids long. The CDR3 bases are TGTGCCAGCACTGATCCGGGACAGGGAATCTCCTACGAGCAGTACTTC. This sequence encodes CASTDPGQGISYEQYF.